A single T cell receptor (beta chain) is shown here with its context. V lost 3 bases and J 4 bases, leaving 9 bases between the germline ends. Germline CDR1 reads LNHDA; CDR2 reads SQIVND (reference sequence). CDR3 length: 14 amino acids. This entry comes from a study of OX40 agonist ivuxolimab in advanced cancers. As for the study in general: Each patient was given ivuxolimab into a vein every 2 weeks, at 0.01 to 10 mg/kg. Partial responses were achieved by three patients: one hepatocellular carcinoma, two cutaneous melanoma. Of the participants, under 50% had some prior anti-PD-1, anti-PD-L1 or anti-CTLA-4 therapy, which was allowed.

Using immunoSEQ multiplex PCR, the repertoire was profiled, and TCRdb retains in-frame clones only, with some absent. The sample holds about 64,000 clones, 88% seen once. The J gene is TRBJ2-2, the V gene TRBV19; D is possibly TRBD1 (5 bases). This sequence originates from an adult with an advanced solid tumor such as melanoma, head and neck, liver or kidney cancer. The input for sequencing was CD4+ or CD8+ T cells sorted from blood, taken in a trial of the OX40 agonist ivuxolimab. The CDR3 DNA reads TGTGCCAGTAGTATGGGAAGGGGCACCGGGGAGCTGTTTTTT. Its protein product is CASSMGRGTGELFF.